A single sample gave rise to the 7 T cell receptor beta chains below, sequenced in a study of CD8+CD57+ T cells in acquired aplastic anemia. Profiling that covered TCR beta VDJ and CDR3 relied on genomic DNA as its template. Each CDR3 protein gets one entry after TCRdb re-called the reads with MiXCR. The sample has about 200,000 distinct CDR3 sequences, roughly 45% seen once. Selection for sequencing was limited to patients who had shown CD8+CD57+ cell expansion by flow cytometry. Sequenced: sorted CD4+, CD8+, or CD8+CD57+ T cells (not recorded which) from PBMCs. The receptors originated from a human donor with aplastic anemia.

This clonotype was detected ten times or more. J is TRBJ2-1 and V is TRBV5-1; the match to TRBD2 covers 7 bases. The CDR3 is 14 amino acids. V was clipped by 6 bases and J by 5 bases; unmatched bases: 8. Germline V gene data show CDR1 as SGHRS and CDR2 as YFSETQ. CDR3 in DNA: TGCGCCAGCACCACCTGGGGGGGTAACAATGAGCAGTTCTTC. It specifies CASTTWGGNNEQFF.

The chain has TRBV7-9 and TRBJ2-6; no clear D. Germline V gene sequence: CDR1 SEHNR, CDR2 FQNEAQ (reference sequence). V lost 5 bases, J lost 0 bases, and 8 bases lay in between. The CDR3 loop spans 15 amino acids. As DNA, the CDR3 is TGTGCCAGCAGCGTGGTTCCCTCTGGGGCCAACGTCCTGACTTTC. It yields the protein CASSVVPSGANVLTF.

This clonotype has only one observation. The chain has TRBV24-1 and TRBJ2-7; 11 nucleotides line up with TRBD1. V lost 4 bases and J lost 6; bases outside the gene matches: 7. The V gene's germline CDR1 is KGHDR and CDR2 SFDVKD. This CDR3 contains 15 residues. The CDR3 is CATSDTGQGASEQYF. The CDR3 region has the DNA TGTGCCACCAGTGACACCGGACAGGGGGCCAGCGAGCAGTACTTC.

This clonotype has a count of ten or more. The chain carries TRBV5-1 and TRBJ1-4, with 10 nucleotides matching TRBD1. Germline loops: CDR1 SGHRS, CDR2 YFSETQ. CDR3 length: 17 amino acids. V shed 0 bases, J shed 6 bases, and the junction held 8 bases outside the gene matches. The CDR3 loop is CASSLAGDRGYDEKLFF. The CDR3 DNA is TGCGCCAGCAGCTTGGCCGGGGACAGGGGTTACGATGAAAAACTGTTTTTT.

Comments on this clonotype: In this CDR3 the conserved last residue, phenylalanine or tryptophan, is missing, so a read error is likely. CDR3 in amino acids: CATSREPGGFGNTIYS. The CDR3 bases are TGTGCCACCAGCAGAGAACCGGGGGGTTTTGGAAACACCATATATTCT. This rearrangement joins TRBV15 to TRBJ1-3; weak D call: TRBD1 (5 bases). The V gene's germline CDR1 is LNHNV and CDR2 YYDKDF (reference sequence). CDR3 size: 16 residues. Deletions cut 0 bases from V and 3 bases from J, with 12 bases between.

The CDR3 DNA sequence: TGTGCCAGCAGACTGGAACGGGGGTATTATGGCTACACCTTC. Protein product: CASRLERGYYGYTF. The chain has TRBV6-1 and TRBJ1-2; D possibly corresponds to TRBD1 (5 bases). Per germline, CDR1 MNHNS and CDR2 SASEGT. The CDR3 runs to 14 residues. V dropped 6 bases and J dropped 5 bases, with 16 bases sitting between them.

The rearrangement joins TRBV24-1 to TRBJ2-2, with D possibly TRBD2 on 5 matching bases. V was cut by 5 bases and J by 10 bases, with 22 bases left in between. This CDR3 contains 16 residues. Looked up from germline, CDR1 is KGHDR and CDR2 is SFDVKD. The CDR3 sequence is CATSAIHSTTPKELFF. In nucleotides, the CDR3 is TGTGCCACCAGTGCTATCCACTCGACTACACCTAAGGAGCTGTTTTTT.